Below, 22 T cell receptor beta chains from the same sample are listed, as sequenced in a study of OX40 agonist ivuxolimab in advanced cancers. To prepare the library, the immunoSEQ multiplex PCR assay was applied. In TCRdb, the immuneACCESS table is reduced to in-frame sequences with V and J assigned. These tables do not hold every clone; where another copy was compared, an unresolved V gene accounts for under half, and the others remain unexplained. This sample comprises 65,000 to 80,000 clones, roughly nine tenths of them detected only once. The ten largest account for 10% to 15% of the sample. The sample was CD4+ or CD8+ T cells sorted from blood, taken in a trial of the OX40 agonist ivuxolimab. These TCRs come from an adult with an advanced solid tumor such as melanoma, head and neck, liver or kidney cancer.

Remarks on this clone: Given the absence of the conserved phenylalanine or tryptophan at the CDR3 end, a read error is likely. Because the CDR3's place on the DNA is in doubt, the DNA is left out and the CDR3 is given as listed by TCRdb. V and J are TRBV30 and TRBJ1-6. Ends included, the CDR3 has 12 residues. Germline loops: CDR1 GTSNPN, CDR2 SVGIG (reference sequence). CDR3 loop: CAWSHMIARGGG.

The chain has TRBV16 and TRBJ2-1; D is perhaps TRBD2 (6 bases). The CDR3 consists of 14 residues. Germline loops: CDR1 KGHSY, CDR2 FQNENV. Deletions cut 3 bases from V and 0 bases from J, with 6 bases between. CDR3 nucleotide sequence: TGTGCCAGCAGCCACGGGAGCTCCTACAATGAGCAGTTCTTC. Its translation is CASSHGSSYNEQFF.

The chain uses TRBV5-6 and TRBJ2-7, with D tentatively TRBD1 (6 bases). CDR1 and CDR2 (germline): SGHDT, YYEEEE. The CDR3 is made up of 12 amino acids. V gave up 4 bases and J gave up 2 bases, with 7 bases separating them. CDR3 sequence: CASSRQAYEQYF. CDR3 sequence (DNA): TGTGCCAGCAGCCGACAGGCCTACGAGCAGTACTTC.

The J gene is TRBJ2-1, the V gene TRBV11-3, with TRBD2 identical over 7 bases. Germline V gives CDR1 SGHNT, CDR2 YENEEA. The CDR3 is 18 amino acids. After removal of 4 bases from V and 7 bases from J, the junction contained 19 bases not matched to a gene. As DNA, the CDR3 is TGTGCCAGCAGCTCCAGTCCGGGCGGGGGAGTAAGGAGAAATGAGCAGTTCTTC. As protein: CASSSSPGGGVRRNEQFF.

The gene calls are TRBV7-6 and TRBJ1-1; D is possibly TRBD1 (5 bases). CDR1 and CDR2 from the germline V gene are SGHVS and FNYEAQ. V was trimmed by 5 bases and J by 5 bases, leaving 15 bases between them. There are 14 residues in the CDR3. The CDR3 bases are TGTGCCAGCAGCCAATACAGGAGTGGAACTGAAGCTTTCTTT. Translating it yields CASSQYRSGTEAFF. The full variable domain, completed using reference TRBV7-6 and TRBJ1-1, is GAGVSQSPRYKVTKRGQDVALRCDPISGHVSLYWYRQALGQGPEFLTYFNYEAQQDKSGLPNDRFSAERPEGSISTLTIQRTEQRDSAMYRCASSQYRSGTEAFFGQGTRLTVV.

The chain combines TRBV7-9 with TRBJ2-1, with 9 nucleotides matching TRBD1. CDR1 is SEHNR, CDR2 FQNEAQ, per germline (reference sequence). The CDR3 loop spans 15 amino acids. J lost 5 bases, V lost 0 bases, and 2 bases had no gene match. The CDR3 here is CASSLAWTGDNEQFF. CDR3 bases: TGTGCCAGCAGCTTAGCGTGGACAGGGGACAATGAGCAGTTCTTC.

This clone was seen only once. This chain joins TRBV5-1 and TRBJ2-7; unclear D gene. The V and J ends lost 3 bases and 0 bases respectively, with 10 bases between them. Germline CDR1 is SGHRS and CDR2 is YFSETQ. The CDR3 is made up of 14 amino acids. The CDR3 DNA reads as TGCGCCAGCAGCTCCGGGCCCTCCTCCTACGAGCAGTACTTC. It codes for CASSSGPSSYEQYF.

V is TRBV11-2 and J is TRBJ2-1; 9 nucleotides agree with TRBD2. Germline-derived CDR1 and CDR2 are SGHAT and FQNNGV. The CDR3 covers 15 residues. The J segment lost 5 bases and the V segment lost 4 bases, leaving 6 bases of the junction unmatched. The CDR3 nucleotides read TGTGCCAGCAGCTCGCTAGCGGGACTAAACAATGAGCAGTTCTTC. Translating gives CASSSLAGLNNEQFF.

This chain joins TRBV27 and TRBJ2-3, with TRBD1 as a possible D gene (8 bases). There are 19 residues in the CDR3. Germline V gene data show CDR1 as MNHEY and CDR2 as SMNVEV (reference sequence). With 5 bases removed from V and 4 bases from J, the gap between germline ends came to 28 bases. This CDR3 reads CASSPPPLPGGGGADTQYF. The CDR3 coding sequence is TGTGCCAGCAGTCCCCCTCCCTTGCCAGGGGGCGGGGGCGCAGATACGCAGTATTTT.

The chain joins TRBV5-1 to TRBJ2-7; 11 positions match TRBD2. The junction had 0 bases not matched to a gene; V was cut back by 1 base and J by 0 bases. The CDR3 covers 15 residues. Germline V gives CDR1 SGHRS, CDR2 YFSETQ. CDR3 in amino acids: CASSLTSGSSYEQYF. The CDR3 DNA is TGCGCCAGCAGCTTGACTAGCGGGAGCTCCTACGAGCAGTACTTC.

The J gene is TRBJ2-7, the V gene TRBV5-4; 9 nucleotides agree with TRBD2. V dropped 4 bases and J dropped 3; count of bases not matched to a gene: 5. The CDR3 runs 14 residues. Germline values: CDR1 SGHNT, CDR2 YYREEE (reference sequence). CDR3 protein: CASSPGTSRYEQYF. CDR3 sequence (DNA): TGTGCCAGCAGCCCCGGGACTAGCCGCTACGAGCAGTACTTC. The full variable domain, its missing parts supplied by reference TRBV5-4 and TRBJ2-7, is ETGVTQSPTHLIKTRGQQVTLRCSSQSGHNTVSWYQQALGQGPQFIFQYYREEENGRGNFPPRFSGLQFPNYSSELNVNALELDDSALYLCASSPGTSRYEQYFGPGTRLTVT.

This clone was seen a single time. The chain is built from TRBV27 and TRBJ2-7; the D gene is possibly TRBD2 (6 bases). Germline V gives CDR1 MNHEY, CDR2 SMNVEV (reference sequence). The length of the CDR3 is 12 residues. The V end was cut by 3 bases, the J end by 5 bases, with 8 bases between. Written as DNA, the CDR3 is TGTGCCAGCAGTTTCGGGGGAAACGAGCAGTACTTC. It yields the protein CASSFGGNEQYF.

The V gene is TRBV7-8, the J gene TRBJ2-1; D unresolved. The V end lost 1 base, the J end lost 10 bases, and 8 bases lay between the germline ends. This CDR3 comprises 12 residues. Germline lookup yields CDR1 SGHVS and CDR2 FQNEAQ. The CDR3 region is CASSLGYWEQFF. The CDR3 nucleotides read TGTGCCAGCAGCTTAGGGTACTGGGAGCAGTTCTTC. The variable domain in full, with the rest retrieved from reference TRBV7-8 and TRBJ2-1, is GAGVSQSPRYKVAKRGQDVALRCDPISGHVSLFWYQQALGQGPEFLTYFQNEAQLDKSGLPSDRFFAERPEGSVSTLKIQRTQQEDSAVYLCASSLGYWEQFFGPGTRLTVL.

This chain uses TRBV28 with TRBJ2-5; tentatively, D is TRBD1 or TRBD2 (5 bases each). V lost 1 base and J 3 bases, leaving 15 bases between the germline ends. CDR1 is MDHEN, CDR2 SYDVKM, per germline. CDR3 length equals 16 residues. In nucleotides, the CDR3 is TGTGCCAGCAGTTTATTGTCGGGGACCGATGAAGAGACCCAGTACTTC. It translates to CASSLLSGTDEETQYF. The full variable domain, in which reference TRBV28 and TRBJ2-5 provide the parts outside the CDR3, is DVKVTQSSRYLVKRTGEKVFLECVQDMDHENMFWYRQDPGLGLRLIYFSYDVKMKEKGDIPEGYSVSREKKERFSLILESASTNQTSMYLCASSLLSGTDEETQYFGPGTRLLVL.

The rearrangement uses TRBV27 and TRBJ2-3; no reliable D call. This CDR3 region has 12 residues. Germline CDR1 is MNHEY and CDR2 is SMNVEV (reference sequence). The germline V and J ends were trimmed by 5 bases and 2 bases, with 5 bases remaining between them. CDR3 sequence (DNA): TGTGCCAGCAGTCAACCCACAGATACGCAGTATTTT. Protein sequence: CASSQPTDTQYF.

V is TRBV10-3 and J is TRBJ2-7, with 11 bases identical to TRBD1. The CDR3 sequence is 13 residues long. Per germline, CDR1 ENHRY and CDR2 SYGVKD. The trim removed 11 bases at V and 5 bases at J, leaving 8 bases unmatched. CDR3 region: CAVSRTGGDEQYF. The CDR3, as DNA: TGTGCCGTTTCGCGGACAGGGGGCGACGAGCAGTACTTC.

This rearrangement joins TRBV6-1 to TRBJ1-1; no definite D call. The CDR3 consists of 13 residues. Germline V lookup: CDR1 MNHNS, CDR2 SASEGT. Trimming pared 6 bases from V and 0 bases from J, leaving 8 bases between. The CDR3: CASSRLLNTEAFF. The DNA for the CDR3 is TGTGCCAGCAGCCGCCTTCTGAACACTGAAGCTTTCTTT.

The genes are TRBV9 and TRBJ2-7; D possibly corresponds to TRBD2 (6 bases). Germline CDR1 SGDLS, CDR2 YYNGEE. Trimming removed 5 bases at V and 10 bases at J, with 16 bases between. The CDR3 contains 12 residues. The CDR3 protein is CASSGGKGPQYF. The CDR3 coding sequence is TGTGCCAGCAGTGGGGGGAAGGGGCCCCAGTACTTC.

CDR3 in amino acids: CASSQVGNYGYTF. The CDR3 DNA is TGCGCCAGCAGCCAAGTAGGAAACTATGGCTACACCTTC. This sequence joins TRBV4-1 and TRBJ1-2; no reliable D call. CDR3 length: 13 residues. V gave up 1 base and J gave up 2 bases, with 5 bases separating them. Germline V gene lookup returns CDR1 MGHRA and CDR2 YSYEKL.

The chain employs TRBV19 and TRBJ1-5; D gene ambiguous. Germline V gives CDR1 LNHDA, CDR2 SQIVND (reference sequence). The CDR3 loop spans 15 amino acids. V lost 3 bases to trimming and J lost 0 bases, with 9 bases between them. The CDR3 region has the DNA TGTGCCAGTAGTATTGACATTCATAGCAATCAGCCCCAGCATTTT. This codes for CASSIDIHSNQPQHF.

This clone was seen a few times. V gene TRBV7-9 combines with J gene TRBJ1-2; the D is unclear. The CDR3 is 11 amino acids. V dropped 3 bases and J dropped 6 bases, with 5 bases sitting between them. Germline loops: CDR1 SEHNR, CDR2 FQNEAQ (reference sequence). CDR3 bases: TGTGCCAGCAGCTTCGGACATGGCTACACCTTC. It is translated as CASSFGHGYTF.

The chain combines TRBV7-4 with TRBJ2-5; the match to TRBD2 covers 11 bases. Germline V gene data show CDR1 as SGHVT and CDR2 as SQSDAQ. The V gene end was trimmed by 4 bases and the J gene end by 2 bases; junction bases not matched to a gene: 12. This CDR3 region has 18 residues. Here the CDR3 reads CASSSTRPLAGVQETQYF. CDR3 DNA sequence: TGTGCCAGCAGCTCGACACGCCCACTAGCGGGAGTACAAGAGACCCAGTACTTC.